The rows below give T cell receptor beta chains drawn from one sample of a study of T cells in Graves' hyperthyroidism and ophthalmopathy. TCRdb re-called the multiplex PCR reads through MiXCR, storing one row per CDR3 protein. The data show more than 250,000 distinct CDR3 sequences, nearly 15% seen once. The sequenced material came from blood. These receptors were obtained from a woman aged 45-65 years with Graves' hyperthyroidism that later progressed to Graves' ophthalmopathy. The CDR3 runs from the conserved cysteine through the conserved F or W. Each record gives: D gene, clone size, V gene, J gene, CDR3 DNA, CDR3 protein. A D gene is named only where the DNA matches it firmly. For some rows the clone size is stated as once, few or many, or as a class when expanded; others skip it.

d_call: TRBD1
clone_size: -
v_call: TRBV28
j_call: TRBJ1-5
cdr3_nt: TGTGCCAGCAGTGTACAGGGGACTCAGCCCCAGCATTTT
cdr3_aa: CASSVQGTQPQHF

d_call: TRBD2
clone_size: many
v_call: TRBV20-1
j_call: TRBJ2-1
cdr3_nt: TGCAGTGCTAAGGGACTAGCGGTCTACAATGAGCAGTTCTTC
cdr3_aa: CSAKGLAVYNEQFF

d_call: -
clone_size: many
v_call: TRBV12-3/TRBV12-4
j_call: TRBJ1-2
cdr3_nt: TGTGCCAGCAGTTTAGCGTCTGGGGTCGGCTACACCTTC
cdr3_aa: CASSLASGVGYTF

d_call: -
clone_size: few
v_call: TRBV27
j_call: TRBJ2-7
cdr3_nt: TGTGCCAGCAGTTTTAGGCATAGCTACGAGCAGTACTTC
cdr3_aa: CASSFRHSYEQYF

d_call: -
clone_size: many
v_call: TRBV10-3
j_call: TRBJ1-1
cdr3_nt: TGTGCCATCACCTCGGGCCTTAACACTGAAGCTTTCTTT
cdr3_aa: CAITSGLNTEAFF

d_call: TRBD2
clone_size: few
v_call: TRBV9
j_call: TRBJ2-7
cdr3_nt: TGTGCCAGCAGCGTAGATGCGGGAGCGACTTACGAGCAGTACTTC
cdr3_aa: CASSVDAGATYEQYF

d_call: TRBD2
clone_size: many
v_call: TRBV5-1
j_call: TRBJ2-1
cdr3_nt: TGCGCCAGCAGCTTAGGGAGCGGGGGATCCTACAATGAGCAGTTCTTC
cdr3_aa: CASSLGSGGSYNEQFF

d_call: TRBD1
clone_size: many
v_call: TRBV30
j_call: TRBJ2-1
cdr3_nt: TGTGCCTGGGGGACAGGGCAAACCTACAATGAGCAGTTCTTC
cdr3_aa: CAWGTGQTYNEQFF

d_call: -
clone_size: many
v_call: TRBV30
j_call: TRBJ1-1
cdr3_nt: TGTGCCTGGAGTGAGAGGGCAATCGCTTTCTTT
cdr3_aa: CAWSERAIAFF

d_call: TRBD1
clone_size: many
v_call: TRBV27
j_call: TRBJ2-3
cdr3_nt: TGTGCCAGCAGTTTTCGCAGGGACAGCGACACAGATACGCAGTATTTT
cdr3_aa: CASSFRRDSDTDTQYF

d_call: TRBD2
clone_size: once
v_call: TRBV9
j_call: TRBJ2-3
cdr3_nt: TGTGCCAGCAGCGTAGGAGCTAGCGGGACCTTCCCAGATACGCAGTATTTT
cdr3_aa: CASSVGASGTFPDTQYF

d_call: -
clone_size: many
v_call: TRBV12-3/TRBV12-4
j_call: TRBJ2-3
cdr3_nt: TGTGCCAGCACCCAAGCTGGACGATTCACAGATACGCAGTATTTT
cdr3_aa: CASTQAGRFTDTQYF

d_call: TRBD2
clone_size: -
v_call: TRBV14
j_call: TRBJ2-5
cdr3_nt: TGTGCCAGCAGCCAAGATACTAGCGGAACCCAGTACTTC
cdr3_aa: CASSQDTSGTQYF

d_call: -
clone_size: many
v_call: TRBV5-1
j_call: TRBJ2-2
cdr3_nt: TGCGCCAGCAGCCCTAATCAGGGTACCGGGGAGCTGTTTTTT
cdr3_aa: CASSPNQGTGELFF

d_call: -
clone_size: many
v_call: TRBV5-1
j_call: TRBJ2-3
cdr3_nt: TGCGCCAGCAGCTTTTCAGGCACAGATACGCAGTATTTT
cdr3_aa: CASSFSGTDTQYF

d_call: -
clone_size: -
v_call: TRBV5-4
j_call: TRBJ2-3
cdr3_nt: TGTGCCAGCAGCTTAAGGTTCGATGGTGGCCGATCACAGATAGACTGGGGGCACACAGATACGCAGTATTTT
cdr3_aa: CASSLRFDGGRSQIDWGHTDTQYF

d_call: -
clone_size: many
v_call: TRBV20-1
j_call: TRBJ2-3
cdr3_nt: TGCAGTGCTAGAGCACCTAGCACAGATACGCAGTATTTT
cdr3_aa: CSARAPSTDTQYF

d_call: -
clone_size: -
v_call: TRBV25-1
j_call: TRBJ1-3
cdr3_nt: TGTGCCAGCAGCGACGCCGATAAGTATTCCTCTGGAAACACCATATATTTT
cdr3_aa: CASSDADKYSSGNTIYF

d_call: -
clone_size: many
v_call: TRBV20-1
j_call: TRBJ2-7
cdr3_nt: TGCAGTGCTAGAGATAGAACTTATAAAGGCTACGAGCAGTACTTC
cdr3_aa: CSARDRTYKGYEQYF

d_call: -
clone_size: -
v_call: TRBV5-4
j_call: TRBJ1-3
cdr3_nt: TGTGCCAGCAGCTACTCGGGACTTGGAAACACCATATATTTT
cdr3_aa: CASSYSGLGNTIYF

d_call: TRBD1
clone_size: many
v_call: TRBV6-1
j_call: TRBJ1-2
cdr3_nt: TGTGCCAGCCGGGACAGGTTGAATAACTATGGCTACACCTTC
cdr3_aa: CASRDRLNNYGYTF

d_call: -
clone_size: -
v_call: TRBV29-1
j_call: TRBJ2-2
cdr3_nt: TGCAGCGTAGGGGGGCCCCAAGGGGCCGGGGAGCTGTTTTTT
cdr3_aa: CSVGGPQGAGELFF

d_call: -
clone_size: many
v_call: TRBV18
j_call: TRBJ1-1
cdr3_nt: TGTGCCAGCTCTCTACAACCAGGGGCAAGGGGCACTGAAGCTTTCTTT
cdr3_aa: CASSLQPGARGTEAFF

d_call: TRBD1
clone_size: many
v_call: TRBV10-3
j_call: TRBJ2-1
cdr3_nt: TGTGCCATCAGGGACAGGGGGGTAGCGGGACCTACCTACAATGAGCAGTTCTTC
cdr3_aa: CAIRDRGVAGPTYNEQFF

d_call: TRBD1
clone_size: -
v_call: TRBV4-2
j_call: TRBJ2-1
cdr3_nt: TGTGCCAGCAGCCAAGGGTCGACAGGGGGTGTCGATGAGCAGTTCTTC
cdr3_aa: CASSQGSTGGVDEQFF

d_call: TRBD1
clone_size: many
v_call: TRBV30
j_call: TRBJ1-3
cdr3_nt: TGTGCCTGGAGTCTTGTGGACAGGAGAAACACCATATATTTT
cdr3_aa: CAWSLVDRRNTIYF

d_call: TRBD1
clone_size: many
v_call: TRBV24-1
j_call: TRBJ2-5
cdr3_nt: TGTGCCACCAGTGATCGATCCAGTCGGACAGGGCAAAGAGAGACCCAGTACTTC
cdr3_aa: CATSDRSSRTGQRETQYF

d_call: -
clone_size: many
v_call: TRBV6-1
j_call: TRBJ1-2
cdr3_nt: TGTGCCAGCAGTACCCCTCAGGGCACCTATGGCTACACCTTC
cdr3_aa: CASSTPQGTYGYTF

d_call: -
clone_size: -
v_call: TRBV5-1
j_call: TRBJ1-3
cdr3_nt: TGCGCCAGCAGCTTTTTAGAGGGGAGCTCTGGAAACACCATATATTTT
cdr3_aa: CASSFLEGSSGNTIYF

d_call: TRBD1
clone_size: many
v_call: TRBV12-3/TRBV12-4
j_call: TRBJ2-7
cdr3_nt: TGTGCCAGCAGTTTCGCTCGACAGGGGCAGTACTTC
cdr3_aa: CASSFARQGQYF

d_call: -
clone_size: few
v_call: TRBV18
j_call: TRBJ2-2
cdr3_nt: TGTGCCAGCTCACCCCTTCCTGTTTTCGCCGGGGAGCTGTTTTTT
cdr3_aa: CASSPLPVFAGELFF

d_call: TRBD2
clone_size: many
v_call: TRBV20-1
j_call: TRBJ2-5
cdr3_nt: TGCAGTGCTGAGACTAGCGGGAAAGAGACCCAGTACTTC
cdr3_aa: CSAETSGKETQYF

d_call: -
clone_size: many
v_call: TRBV5-1
j_call: TRBJ2-7
cdr3_nt: TGCGCCAGCACTCCCGGGGGGCTCTCCTACGAGCAGTACTTC
cdr3_aa: CASTPGGLSYEQYF

d_call: -
clone_size: -
v_call: TRBV7-9
j_call: TRBJ1-1
cdr3_nt: TGTGCCAGCAGCTTAGATCTAGGGCCGAACACTGAAGCTTTCTTT
cdr3_aa: CASSLDLGPNTEAFF

d_call: -
clone_size: many
v_call: TRBV3-1
j_call: TRBJ1-5
cdr3_nt: TGTGCCAGCAGCCAAGATCGGTTGCAGCCCCAGCATTTT
cdr3_aa: CASSQDRLQPQHF

d_call: -
clone_size: -
v_call: TRBV11-2
j_call: TRBJ2-5
cdr3_nt: TGTGCCAGCAGAACCGCGGCGGGAGAGACCCAGTACTTC
cdr3_aa: CASRTAAGETQYF

d_call: -
clone_size: many
v_call: TRBV5-1
j_call: TRBJ2-5
cdr3_nt: TGCGCCAGCAGCACCTCGACAGGAGTTCAAGAGACCCAGTACTTC
cdr3_aa: CASSTSTGVQETQYF

d_call: -
clone_size: few
v_call: TRBV5-6
j_call: TRBJ1-4
cdr3_nt: TGTGCCAGCAGCCGAGGAGGGGAGAATGAAAAACTGTTTTTT
cdr3_aa: CASSRGGENEKLFF

d_call: TRBD2
clone_size: many
v_call: TRBV24-1
j_call: TRBJ2-1
cdr3_nt: TGTGCCACCAGTGAAGCTAGCGGGAGGGCCCTCCATGAGCAGTTCTTC
cdr3_aa: CATSEASGRALHEQFF

d_call: -
clone_size: -
v_call: TRBV24-1
j_call: TRBJ1-2
cdr3_nt: TGTGCCACCAGTGATCCGGGAAAAGAGAGCTACACCTTC
cdr3_aa: CATSDPGKESYTF

d_call: -
clone_size: -
v_call: TRBV5-1
j_call: TRBJ1-6
cdr3_nt: TGCGCCAGTGGGAGAATGGGGGTCGATAATTCACCCCTCCACTTT
cdr3_aa: CASGRMGVDNSPLHF

d_call: -
clone_size: many
v_call: TRBV6-1
j_call: TRBJ1-5
cdr3_nt: TGTGCCAGCAGTCGGGACGGGGATAATCAGCCCCAGCATTTT
cdr3_aa: CASSRDGDNQPQHF

d_call: -
clone_size: many
v_call: TRBV5-4
j_call: TRBJ2-3
cdr3_nt: TGTGCCAGCAGCTCCGCCCCCTCCTCCGGGGCAGATACGCAGTATTTT
cdr3_aa: CASSSAPSSGADTQYF

d_call: TRBD1
clone_size: -
v_call: TRBV9
j_call: TRBJ1-2
cdr3_nt: TGTGCCAGCAGCGTTTCCGGGACAGGGGGCTATGGCTACACCTTC
cdr3_aa: CASSVSGTGGYGYTF

d_call: -
clone_size: -
v_call: TRBV9
j_call: TRBJ1-2
cdr3_nt: TGTGCCAGCAGCCCCTCCGGCGGTTTTGACTATGGCTACACCTTC
cdr3_aa: CASSPSGGFDYGYTF

d_call: TRBD1
clone_size: many
v_call: TRBV6-1
j_call: TRBJ1-5
cdr3_nt: TGTGCCAGCGGCTGGACAGGTAACAATCAGCCCCAGCATTTT
cdr3_aa: CASGWTGNNQPQHF

d_call: -
clone_size: many
v_call: TRBV2
j_call: TRBJ2-5
cdr3_nt: TGTGCCAGCAGGGACCTAGGCAGGGGACAAGAGACCCAGTACTTC
cdr3_aa: CASRDLGRGQETQYF

d_call: -
clone_size: many
v_call: TRBV7-9
j_call: TRBJ2-1
cdr3_nt: TGTGCCAGCAGCTTAGATATCAATGAGCAGTTCTTC
cdr3_aa: CASSLDINEQFF

d_call: -
clone_size: many
v_call: TRBV27
j_call: TRBJ1-4
cdr3_nt: TGTGCCAGCGCGGGGGTGGGTGAAAAACTGTTTTTT
cdr3_aa: CASAGVGEKLFF

d_call: -
clone_size: many
v_call: TRBV10-3
j_call: TRBJ2-1
cdr3_nt: TGTGCCATCAGTGAGTCCTGGGGAGCAGGCAATGAGCAGTTCTTC
cdr3_aa: CAISESWGAGNEQFF

d_call: TRBD1
clone_size: many
v_call: TRBV28
j_call: TRBJ2-5
cdr3_nt: TGTGCCAGTGGACAGGGTTTTAGAGAGACCCAGTACTTC
cdr3_aa: CASGQGFRETQYF

d_call: -
clone_size: many
v_call: TRBV30
j_call: TRBJ2-6
cdr3_nt: TGTGCCTGCCGGGACAAAGGATCTTCTGGGGCCAACGTCCTGACTTTC
cdr3_aa: CACRDKGSSGANVLTF

d_call: -
clone_size: few
v_call: TRBV4-2
j_call: TRBJ2-7
cdr3_nt: TGTGCCAGCAGCCAGGTGGTGGGGACCCCTTCCTACGAGCAGTACTTC
cdr3_aa: CASSQVVGTPSYEQYF